The clone carrying this T cell receptor (beta chain) appeared a few times. Trimming took 5 bases from V and 10 from J, leaving 10 bases between them. The CDR3 is 11 residues long. One entry per CDR3 protein, called by TCRdb with MiXCR from the 5' RACE reads. Of roughly 38,000 distinct CDR3 sequences listed, over 15% are singletons. Purified naive CD4+ T cells were depleted of CD25+ Tregs. V and J are TRBV12-3 or TRBV12-4 and TRBJ2-3; no clear D gene. Sequencing was carried out using naive CD4+ T cells sorted from a lymph node. Specified subset: naive CD4+ T cells, CD4+CD45RA+CD25-. This TCR came from a female donor with breast cancer. The CDR3 loop is CASSLTTAQYF. CDR3 sequence (DNA): TGTGCCAGCAGTCTCACCACCGCGCAGTATTTT.